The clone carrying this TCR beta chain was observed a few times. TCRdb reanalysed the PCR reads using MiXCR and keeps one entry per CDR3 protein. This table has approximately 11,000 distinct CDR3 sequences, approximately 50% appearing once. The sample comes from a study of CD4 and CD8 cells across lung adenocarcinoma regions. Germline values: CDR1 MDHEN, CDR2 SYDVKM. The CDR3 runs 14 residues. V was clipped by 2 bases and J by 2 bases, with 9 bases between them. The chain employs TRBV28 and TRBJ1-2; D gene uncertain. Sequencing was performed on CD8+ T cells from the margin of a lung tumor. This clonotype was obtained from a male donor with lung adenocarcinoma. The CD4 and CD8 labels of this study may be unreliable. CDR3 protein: CASSLEGWNYGYTF. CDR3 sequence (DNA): TGTGCCAGCAGTTTAGAGGGATGGAACTATGGCTACACCTTC.